The entry below describes one T cell receptor beta chain. This entry belongs to a study of blood T cell repertoires in COVID-19. Assay used: immunoSEQ multiplex PCR; TCRdb lists only in-frame clones, some missing. This table holds hundreds of thousands of clones, approximately 87% found once. Material for sequencing was PBMCs or T cells enriched from blood (not recorded which). The sequence derives from a woman in her fifties or sixties in a cohort exposed to, infected with or recovered from COVID-19 (not recorded which).

This CDR3 is CATSESGTDEQFF. The CDR3 DNA reads as TGTGCCACCAGTGAGTCCGGGACAGATGAGCAGTTCTTC. The chain uses TRBV24-1 and TRBJ2-1; 7 bases align to TRBD1. The CDR3 runs 13 residues. In germline, CDR1 is KGHDR, CDR2 SFDVKD. V shed 4 bases, J shed 8 bases, and the junction held 4 bases outside the gene matches.